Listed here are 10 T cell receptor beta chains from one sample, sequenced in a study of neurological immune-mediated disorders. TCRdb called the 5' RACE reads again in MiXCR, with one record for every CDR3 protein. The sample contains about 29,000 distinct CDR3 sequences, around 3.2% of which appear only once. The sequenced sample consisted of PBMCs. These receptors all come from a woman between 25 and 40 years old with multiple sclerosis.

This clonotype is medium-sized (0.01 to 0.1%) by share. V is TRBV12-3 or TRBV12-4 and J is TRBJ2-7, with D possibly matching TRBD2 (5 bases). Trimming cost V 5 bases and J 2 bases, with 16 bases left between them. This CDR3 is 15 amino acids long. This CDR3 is CASSPKTGMTYEQYF. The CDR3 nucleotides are TGTGCCAGCAGTCCGAAGACGGGGATGACCTACGAGCAGTACTTC.

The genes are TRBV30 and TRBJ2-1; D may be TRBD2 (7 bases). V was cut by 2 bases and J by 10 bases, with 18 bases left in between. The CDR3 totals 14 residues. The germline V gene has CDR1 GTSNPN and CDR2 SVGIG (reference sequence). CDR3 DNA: TGTGCCTGGAGTAGGGGAGGGGGGGCCCGGGAGCAGTTCTTC. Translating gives CAWSRGGGAREQFF. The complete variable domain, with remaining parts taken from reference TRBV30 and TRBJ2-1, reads SQTIHQWPATLVQPVGSPLSLECTVEGTSNPNLYWYRQAAGRGLQLLFYSVGIGQISSEVPQNLSASRPQDRQFILSSKKLLLSDSGFYLCAWSRGGGAREQFFGPGTRLTVL.

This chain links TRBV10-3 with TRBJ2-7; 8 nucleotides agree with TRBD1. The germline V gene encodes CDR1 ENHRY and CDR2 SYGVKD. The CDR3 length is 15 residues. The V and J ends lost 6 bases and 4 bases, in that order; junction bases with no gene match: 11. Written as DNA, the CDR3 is TGTGCCATCAGAGCCCCCGGGACAGGCATTTACGAGCAGTACTTC. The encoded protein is CAIRAPGTGIYEQYF.

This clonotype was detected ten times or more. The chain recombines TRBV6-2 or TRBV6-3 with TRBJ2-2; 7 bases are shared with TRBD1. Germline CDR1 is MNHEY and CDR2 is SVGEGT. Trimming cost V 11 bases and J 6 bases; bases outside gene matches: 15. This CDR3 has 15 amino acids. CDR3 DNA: TGTGCCGTACAGACAGGGATCCTTTCTGCCGGGGAGCTGTTTTTT. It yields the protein CAVQTGILSAGELFF.

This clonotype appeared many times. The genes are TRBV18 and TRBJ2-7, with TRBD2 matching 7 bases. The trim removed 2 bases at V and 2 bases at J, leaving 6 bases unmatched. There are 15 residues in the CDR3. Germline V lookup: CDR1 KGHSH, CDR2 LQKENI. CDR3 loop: CASSPTSGATYEQYF. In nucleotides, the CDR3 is TGTGCCAGCTCACCAACCAGCGGGGCAACCTACGAGCAGTACTTC.

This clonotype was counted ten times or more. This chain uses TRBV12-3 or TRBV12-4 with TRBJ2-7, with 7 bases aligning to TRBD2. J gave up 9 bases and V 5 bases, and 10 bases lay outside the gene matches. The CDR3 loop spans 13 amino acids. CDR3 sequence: CASSPRPPGGQYF. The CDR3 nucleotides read TGTGCCAGCAGTCCCCGGCCCCCGGGGGGGCAGTACTTC.

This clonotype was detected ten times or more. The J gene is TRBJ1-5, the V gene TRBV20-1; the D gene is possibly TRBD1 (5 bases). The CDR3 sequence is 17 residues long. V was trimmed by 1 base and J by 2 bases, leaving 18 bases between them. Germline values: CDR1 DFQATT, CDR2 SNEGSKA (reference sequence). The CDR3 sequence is CSARGYPQGFGNQPQHF. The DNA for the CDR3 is TGCAGTGCTAGAGGCTACCCCCAGGGTTTTGGCAATCAGCCCCAGCATTTT.

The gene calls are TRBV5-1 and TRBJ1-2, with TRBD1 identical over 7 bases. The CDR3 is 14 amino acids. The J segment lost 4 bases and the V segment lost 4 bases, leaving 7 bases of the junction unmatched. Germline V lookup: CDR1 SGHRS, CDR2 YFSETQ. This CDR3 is CASSLSGTAYGYTF. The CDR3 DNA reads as TGCGCCAGCAGCCTGAGTGGGACAGCCTATGGCTACACCTTC.

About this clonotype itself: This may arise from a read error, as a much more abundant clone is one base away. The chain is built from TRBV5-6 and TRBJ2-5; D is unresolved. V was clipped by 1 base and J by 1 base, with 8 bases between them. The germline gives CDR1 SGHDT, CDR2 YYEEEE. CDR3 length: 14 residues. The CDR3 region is CASSLYSTQETQYF. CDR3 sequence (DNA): TGTGCCAGCAGCTTGTACAGTACCCAAGAGACCCAGTACTTC.

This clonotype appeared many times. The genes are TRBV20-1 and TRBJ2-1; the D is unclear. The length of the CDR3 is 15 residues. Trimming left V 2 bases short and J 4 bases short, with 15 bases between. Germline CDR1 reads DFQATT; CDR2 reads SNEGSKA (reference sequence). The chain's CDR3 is CSARSTDLRYNEQFF. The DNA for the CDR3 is TGCAGTGCTAGATCCACTGATCTAAGGTACAATGAGCAGTTCTTC.